The clone carrying this T cell receptor (beta chain) was recorded at least ten times. As yet, its antigen is unknown. The CDR3 loop spans 15 amino acids. V trimming: 8 bases; J trimming: 2 bases; junction bases outside the gene matches: 10. Germline lookup yields CDR1 MDHEN and CDR2 SYDVKM. The data were taken from a study of regulatory T cells in long-lasting Graves disease. CDR3 regions were amplified by Arm-PCR using iRepertoire HTBI primers to build TCR beta libraries. TCRdb reprocessed the multiplex PCR reads via MiXCR and lists one record per CDR3 protein. In the table there are 620,000 or so distinct CDR3 sequences, less than 20% of which are singletons. Findings of the study overall: TRBV28, TRBJ1-2 and TRBJ2-5 emerged as the favored segments in persistent disease.

Time point here: newly diagnosed GD, antithyroid drugs for less than 3 months. RNA from PBMCs was the source of the TCR library. Another study also made use of these data, one on T cells in Graves' hyperthyroidism and ophthalmopathy.

The material sequenced was peripheral blood mononuclear cells (PBMCs), taken at new diagnosis, from a patient treated with antithyroid drugs. The TCR comes from a woman aged 30 to 39 with Graves disease. V usage is TRBV28 and J usage is TRBJ2-7; 9 bases are a match to TRBD2. This CDR3 is CASWVAGVPPYEQYF. CDR3 coding DNA: TGTGCCAGCTGGGTAGCGGGAGTGCCCCCCTACGAGCAGTACTTC. Based on the CDR3 plus reference TRBV28 and TRBJ2-7, the full variable domain is DVKVTQSSRYLVKRTGEKVFLECVQDMDHENMFWYRQDPGLGLRLIYFSYDVKMKEKGDIPEGYSVSREKKERFSLILESASTNQTSMYLCASWVAGVPPYEQYFGPGTRLTVT.